What follows are 18 T cell receptor beta chains derived from one specimen sequenced in a study of beta chain features in type 1 diabetes. The whole isolated RNA underwent reverse transcription, so sequencing captured expressed TCRB transcripts. Profiled with immunoSEQ multiplex PCR; TCRdb holds only in-frame clones, not every one. The sample holds about 130,000 clones, about 10% seen once. Study results and caveats: TCRB CDR3 length was moderately but significantly reduced in all four CD4+ subsets of Type 1 diabetes patients.

No cognate antigen is known for these TCRs. The sequenced sample was central memory CD4+ T cells from blood. Receptor source: a man aged 25-45 years with type 1 diabetes.

The table lists this clone with a few counts. DNA of the CDR3: TGTGCTAGTGGTCCAGGGGGAGAAGAGACCCAGTACTTC. Protein: CASGPGGEETQYF. V is TRBV12-5 and J is TRBJ2-5; 7 nucleotides align to TRBD1. Trimming cost V 5 bases and J 3 bases; bases outside gene matches: 3. The germline V gene has CDR1 LGHNT and CDR2 FRNRAP. The CDR3 is made up of 13 amino acids. Complete variable domain (other parts from reference TRBV12-5 and TRBJ2-5): DARVTQTPRHKVTEMGQEVTMRCQPILGHNTVFWYRQTMMQGLELLAYFRNRAPLDDSGMPKDRFSAEMPDATLATLKIQPSEPRDSAVYFCASGPGGEETQYFGPGTRLLVL.

This clone was seen only a few times. The chain combines TRBV6-5 with TRBJ2-3; 8 bases line up with TRBD2. This CDR3 comprises 15 residues. CDR1 MNHEY and CDR2 SVGAGI come from the germline V gene. Trimming cost V 6 bases and J 0 bases; bases outside gene matches: 5. Written as DNA, the CDR3 is TGTGCCAGCAGAGTTAGCGGGACAAGCACAGATACGCAGTATTTT. This translates into CASRVSGTSTDTQYF.

This clone was counted a few times. The V call is TRBV5-1, the J call TRBJ1-6; D is uncertain. The V end was cut by 0 bases, the J end by 10 bases, with 8 bases between. Germline loops: CDR1 SGHRS, CDR2 YFSETQ. The length of the CDR3 is 13 residues. For the CDR3, the DNA is TGCGCCAGCAGCTTGGCCGGGGTCTCACCCCTCCACTTT. This sequence encodes CASSLAGVSPLHF.

V and J are TRBV4-1 and TRBJ2-2; D is ambiguous. The length of the CDR3 is 16 residues. Germline CDR1 is MGHRA and CDR2 is YSYEKL. Trimming took off 1 base at V and 6 bases at J, with 15 bases between the two ends. The CDR3 here is CASSQANLLVPGELFF. The CDR3 DNA reads as TGCGCCAGCAGCCAAGCAAACTTGCTGGTTCCCGGGGAGCTGTTTTTT.

The chain links TRBV6-1 to TRBJ2-7; 7 nucleotides align to TRBD1. The CDR3 is made up of 11 amino acids. J was trimmed by 6 bases and V by 9 bases; bases with no gene match: 5. The germline CDR1 and CDR2 sequences are MNHNS and SASEGT. CDR3 sequence (DNA): TGTGCCAGTACTTACAGGGGCGAGCAGTACTTC. This translates into CASTYRGEQYF.

This chain joins TRBV11-1 and TRBJ1-2, with D perhaps matching TRBD1 (6 bases). V was shortened by 5 bases and J by 8 bases, with 9 bases between the two germline ends. The CDR3 is 11 amino acids. Germline CDR1 and CDR2: SGHAT and FQDESV (reference sequence). In DNA, the CDR3 is TGTGCCAGCAGCAGGGGGTTCGGCTACACCTTC. It yields the protein CASSRGFGYTF.

This clone was counted between two and nine times. The chain uses TRBV11-2 and TRBJ2-7, with 10 bases identical to TRBD2. The trim removed 3 bases at V and 3 bases at J, leaving 2 bases unmatched. The CDR3 sequence is 14 residues long. The germline gives CDR1 SGHAT, CDR2 FQNNGV. CDR3 bases: TGTGCCAGCAGCTTTTCTAGCGGGGGCTACGAGCAGTACTTC. Its protein product is CASSFSSGGYEQYF.

This clone came up a few times. CDR3 in amino acids: CASSQGVDRGNEKLFF. CDR3 sequence (DNA): TGCGCCAGCAGCCAAGGGGTGGACAGGGGGAATGAAAAACTGTTTTTT. V usage is TRBV4-1 and J usage is TRBJ1-4; TRBD1 matches 10 bases. The CDR3 sequence is 16 residues long. Germline V gene sequence: CDR1 MGHRA, CDR2 YSYEKL. V lost 1 base and J lost 5; bases outside the gene matches: 4.

This clone was observed a few times. CDR3 DNA sequence: TGTGCCAGCAGTCTTTACAGGGGGGGCAAGGCAGATACGCAGTATTTT. This encodes CASSLYRGGKADTQYF. V and J are TRBV28 and TRBJ2-3; tentative D call: TRBD1 (8 bases). Trimming took off 5 bases at V and 4 bases at J, with 19 bases between the two ends. Looked up from germline, CDR1 is MDHEN and CDR2 is SYDVKM. The CDR3 extends over 16 amino acids.

The rearrangement joins TRBV7-9 to TRBJ2-5; D unclear. This CDR3 comprises 13 residues. In germline, CDR1 is SEHNR, CDR2 FQNEAQ (reference sequence). Trimming removed 3 bases from V and 4 bases from J, with 9 bases in between. This CDR3 is CASSFIASETQYF. DNA for the CDR3: TGTGCCAGCAGCTTTATAGCCTCAGAGACCCAGTACTTC. The full variable domain, rest sourced from reference TRBV7-9 and TRBJ2-5, is DTGVSQNPRHKITKRGQNVTFRCDPISEHNRLYWYRQTLGQGPEFLTYFQNEAQLEKSRLLSDRFSAERPKGSFSTLEIQRTEQGDSAMYLCASSFIASETQYFGPGTRLLVL.

This clone was recorded a few times. The same CDR3 can be traced to other DNA sequences in this sample. This chain connects TRBV29-1 to TRBJ1-1; TRBD1 matches at 8 bases. Per germline, CDR1 SQVTM and CDR2 ANQGSEA. The CDR3 loop spans 12 amino acids. With V trimmed by 6 bases and J by 3 bases, 3 bases remained unmatched. This chain's CDR3 is CSVDRDDTEAFF. The CDR3 coding sequence is TGCAGCGTGGACAGGGACGACACTGAAGCTTTCTTT.

This clone has only a few counts. DNA of the CDR3: TGTGCCACCAGCAGAGACCGGACTACAGAGCTCGAGCAGTACTTC. Translated, it gives CATSRDRTTELEQYF. The chain combines TRBV15 with TRBJ2-5; tentative D call: TRBD2 (6 bases). The end of the DNA fits TRBJ2-7 better, so the J call may be wrong. Looked up from germline, CDR1 is LNHNV and CDR2 is YYDKDF (reference sequence). The CDR3 loop spans 15 amino acids.

This clone was observed a handful of times. The V gene is TRBV30, the J gene TRBJ2-7; 7 nucleotides agree with TRBD2. Germline trimming cut 0 bases from V and 4 bases from J; bases unmatched to any gene: 9. The CDR3 is 15 amino acids. Germline V gene sequence: CDR1 GTSNPN, CDR2 SVGIG (reference sequence). CDR3 residues: CAWSVPGGTLYEQYF. DNA of the CDR3: TGTGCCTGGAGTGTCCCCGGGGGGACTTTATACGAGCAGTACTTC. Full variable domain (rest looked up from reference TRBV30 and TRBJ2-7): SQTIHQWPATLVQPVGSPLSLECTVEGTSNPNLYWYRQAAGRGLQLLFYSVGIGQISSEVPQNLSASRPQDRQFILSSKKLLLSDSGFYLCAWSVPGGTLYEQYFGPGTRLTVT.

A remark on this clone: This same CDR3 is encoded by further DNA sequences in the sample. The rearrangement joins TRBV5-1 to TRBJ1-1; 8 nucleotides line up with TRBD1. Germline trimming cut 5 bases from V and 4 bases from J; bases unmatched to any gene: 7. Germline V gene sequence: CDR1 SGHRS, CDR2 YFSETQ. The CDR3 loop spans 14 amino acids. For the CDR3, the DNA is TGCGCCAGCAGGCTGCAGGGGGCAGGCACTGAAGCTTTCTTT. Translation gives CASRLQGAGTEAFF.

The chain links TRBV28 to TRBJ1-2; 9 bases are shared with TRBD1. Germline loops: CDR1 MDHEN, CDR2 SYDVKM. V lost 2 bases to trimming and J lost 4 bases; unmatched junction nucleotides: 5. This CDR3 region has 15 residues. The CDR3 region is CASSLGDREAYGYTF. The CDR3 DNA reads as TGTGCCAGCAGTTTAGGGGACAGGGAGGCCTATGGCTACACCTTC.

This chain joins TRBV5-1 and TRBJ2-1, with a weak D call TRBD1 (6 bases). The germline V and J ends were trimmed by 5 bases and 8 bases, with 20 bases remaining between them. This CDR3 is 15 amino acids long. In germline, CDR1 is SGHRS, CDR2 YFSETQ. CDR3 bases: TGCGCCAGCAGTCCTCGACAGGCGACCCGGGATGAGCAGTTCTTC. It translates to CASSPRQATRDEQFF.

In this sample, this clone turned up a few times. The V and J genes are TRBV7-2 and TRBJ2-1; 7 bases are a match to TRBD1. The germline CDR1 and CDR2 sequences are SGHTA and FQGNSA. V lost 3 bases, J lost 10 bases, and 12 bases stayed unmatched. The CDR3 consists of 15 residues. The CDR3 sequence is CASSFSRGGGREQFF. CDR3 coding DNA: TGTGCCAGCAGCTTCTCCAGAGGGGGCGGGCGAGAGCAGTTCTTC.

The table lists this clone with many counts. The J gene is TRBJ2-3, the V gene TRBV7-3; D may be TRBD2 (5 bases). The germline V and J ends were trimmed by 3 bases and 4 bases, with 8 bases remaining between them. The germline V gene has CDR1 SGHTA and CDR2 FQGTGA. The CDR3 runs to 13 residues. CDR3 nucleotides: TGTGCCAGCAGCTTCAACGGGGCAGATACGCAGTATTTT. Encoded protein: CASSFNGADTQYF.